The entry below describes one TCR beta chain. The target antigen is unknown. This sample was taken from a study of CD8 T cells in ankylosing spondylitis. Overall study results and limits: Ankylosing spondylitis blood appeared to be characterized by a TCR beta motif of 8 or 9 highly homologous variants.

The CDR3 contains 12 residues. CDR1 and CDR2 from the germline V gene are PRHDT and FYEKMQ (reference sequence). The germline V and J ends were trimmed by 8 bases and 6 bases, with 14 bases remaining between them. TCRdb called the 5' RACE reads again in MiXCR, with one record for every CDR3 protein. The sample records 700,000 or so distinct CDR3 sequences, roughly 20% being singletons. The sample taken for sequencing was blood, either unsorted or a sorted T cell fraction (not recorded which). V usage is TRBV13 and J usage is TRBJ2-7; D gene unclear. This TCR was recovered from a male donor with ankylosing spondylitis. The CDR3 bases are TGTGCCAGCGGATCCCCCGGTGGCGAGCAGTACTTC. Residues: CASGSPGGEQYF.